Sequencing of this T cell receptor beta chain was carried out in a study of shared clonotypes between healthy human individuals (dated by TCRdb to the early 2020s). With respect to the entire study: The cohort comprised a couple of women and a few men aged 18 to 49 years. Different laboratories and diverse techniques were used to prepare libraries and sequence TCR repertoires, to increase sequencing depth and limit assay-specific biases. Each donor's leukapheresis produced roughly between about 0.9 and 9.5 billion PBMCs. Blood TCR repertoires of about five healthy adults were deeply sequenced to estimate repertoire size and the extent of clonotype sharing between individuals. Per donor, three plates each were used for CD4 naive and CD4 memory, two for CD8 naive, and one for CD8 memory. Results and caveats for the whole study, not just this receptor: Larger estimated clonotype richness was generally found for naive subsets than for memory subsets. Compared with non-shared clonotypes, the clonotypes found in all four sorted-subset donors had higher generation probabilities. Because the study included only a small number of donors, the genetic and exposure-history diversity represented was limited. When a few donors were compared, the shared fraction of clonotypes was around 4.6% for naive CD4, 3% to 4% for naive CD8, roughly 2.5% for memory CD4, and 0.3% to 0.5% for memory CD8. Only blood was sampled, and tissue TCR repertoires likely differ from those in blood. Based on pairwise subsampling, the degree of clonotype sharing among donors was expected to be affected by sequencing depth. Rarefaction of sorted-subset datasets indicated incomplete sequencing despite the large sequencing depth.

Worth noting for this clone: The antigen this receptor binds is unknown. Per-base qualities were not stored, and no clone one base away is much larger.

Using the deep immunoSEQ assay, multiplex PCR amplified TCR CDR3 regions from genomic DNA. Extracted genomic DNA from each cell subset was distributed evenly across all wells of several immunoSEQ 96-well plates, and each plate was treated as a replicate. Each replicate PCR for sorted subsets received about 220 ng genomic DNA, equal to roughly 29,000 T cell genomes. The purified libraries were quantified using a Qubit 3.0 fluorometer, sized with a Bioanalyzer 2100, and then quantified again using the KAPA Library Quantification kit. Every immunoSEQ 96-well plate was sequenced on a dedicated single-read 150-cycle Illumina NextSeq 550 flow cell. Per the original workflow: Because only junctional sequences without quality scores were contained in the immunoSEQ output, filtering matching that applied to full-length reads could not be performed. Sequences were annotated with PyIR, a Python wrapper for IgBLAST v1.9, using IMGT germline references to assign V/J genes and CDR3. Reads with weak V/J assignments (E-value above 1e-6), missing CDR3, stop codons, out-of-frame junctions, or ambiguous translated residues were removed. V3J clonotypes were defined as sequences sharing an identical inferred V gene, J gene, and CDR3 amino acid sequence. To compute the percentage overlap between repertoires, the number of shared unique clonotypes was divided by the size of the smaller repertoire. RTK rarefaction, the Chao1 estimator, and Recon v2.1 estimates of unobserved clonotypes were used to assess repertoire richness. Generation probabilities were computed with OLGA for all TCRbeta clonotypes obtained by the gDNA method from four donors. Here the immuneACCESS table is served through TCRdb, limited to in-frame sequences with V and J called. Missing clones are a known gap in these copies; in checked studies unresolved V genes cover under half, and the rest lacks a known reason. The V and J calls and clone size are taken from that table; D and trimming were inferred from the DNA. A total of just over 2,000,000 clones appear in this sample, roughly 95% of them only once. Around 1.1% of the sample belongs to the ten largest clones.

CD8 naive samples were obtained by positive selection for CCR7 among CD45RO-negative cells, yielding a CD45RA+CCR7+ population from which TemRA cells were excluded. The donors were healthy, HIV-negative adults who had no recently reported acute infections or vaccinations. Every donor was a Caucasian adult residing in Nashville, Tennessee, USA. After blood collection by leukapheresis, PBMCs were isolated using Ficoll-Histopaque density gradient centrifugation and then cryopreserved in the vapor phase of liquid nitrogen. Purity and quantity of every magnetically sorted T cell population were checked by analytical flow cytometry. Genomic DNA was isolated from each sorted fraction and quantified by UV absorbance on a Nanodrop 2000c. The clonotype comes from a man in his late teens or twenties in good health. The sample taken for sequencing was naive CD8+ T cells sorted from blood. The cell subset or site label corresponds to: CD45RA+CCR7+.

The nucleotide sequence reads TGTGCCAGCAGCTTAGCGGGGATTTGGGACGAGACCCAGTACTTC. Its coded protein is CASSLAGIWDETQYF. The chain joins TRBV7-9 to TRBJ2-5; the D segment is perhaps TRBD1 or TRBD2, each sharing 5 matched bases. V and J are truncated by 0 bases and 5 bases respectively, leaving an intervening sequence of 13 bases. Spanning cysteine to phenylalanine, the CDR3 consists of 15 amino acids. Just CDR3 DNA is preserved here, 45 bases in frame from base 1. The germline V gene (reference sequence) provides CDR1 SEHNR and CDR2 FQNEAQ.